Reported below is one T cell receptor (beta chain). This is likely an artifact of a read error, given a far larger clone one base away. This CDR3 is 14 amino acids long. From germline, CDR1 is LGHNA and CDR2 YSLEER. This record belongs to a study of shared clonotypes between healthy human individuals. Study in general: Donor composition was a couple of women and three men, aged 18 to 49.

Profiling relied on immunoSEQ multiplex PCR, and the TCRdb table lists in-frame clones only, not all of them. Of 450,000 to 650,000 clones listed, around 78% are singletons. All donors qualified as healthy HIV-negative adults and had experienced no recent acute infections or vaccinations. Sequencing was done on a sample of PBMCs. The TCR comes from a woman in her thirties or forties in good health. Some clones in this sample may be carry-over from other donors' samples. The genes are TRBV4-3 and TRBJ2-3; the match to TRBD2 covers 8 bases. As DNA, the CDR3 is TGCGCCAGCAGCCAGGGACTAGAGGCAGATATGCAGTATTTT. It translates to CASSQGLEADMQYF.